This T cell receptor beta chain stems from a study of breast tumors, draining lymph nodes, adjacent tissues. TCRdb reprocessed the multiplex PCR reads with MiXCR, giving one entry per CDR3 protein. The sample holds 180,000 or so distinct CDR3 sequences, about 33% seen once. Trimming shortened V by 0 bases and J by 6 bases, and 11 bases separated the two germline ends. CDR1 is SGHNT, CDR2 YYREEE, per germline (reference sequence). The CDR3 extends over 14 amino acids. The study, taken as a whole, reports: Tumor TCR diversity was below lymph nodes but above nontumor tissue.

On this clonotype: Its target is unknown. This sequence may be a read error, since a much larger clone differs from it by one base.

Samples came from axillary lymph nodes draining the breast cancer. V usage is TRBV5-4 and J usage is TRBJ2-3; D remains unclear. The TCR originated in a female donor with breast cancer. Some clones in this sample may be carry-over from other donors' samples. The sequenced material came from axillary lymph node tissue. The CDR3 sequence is CASSLAPAGDTQYF. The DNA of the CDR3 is TGTGCCAGCAGCTTGGCTCCGGCCGGGGATACGCAGTATTTT.